Included here is one TCR beta chain sequence, with context. Germline V gene sequence: CDR1 SNHLY, CDR2 FYNNEI. Trimming at V came to 6 bases and at J to 4 bases, leaving 9 bases not matched to a gene. The CDR3 spans 14 residues. An amount of RNA that ranged from about 0.45 to 1 ug was reverse transcribed with random hexamers. TCR beta CDR3 was amplified by immunoSEQ covering 54 Vbeta and 13 Jbeta. TCRdb reprocessed the immunoSEQ multiplex PCR reads via MiXCR and lists one record per CDR3 protein. Of under 200,000 distinct CDR3 sequences in the sample, approximately 95% are singletons; the top ten hold roughly 0.16%. The source of the sample is a study of CD8 T cells in Susac syndrome. Sequencing of TCR beta, carried out with a high-throughput approach, was applied to CD8+ and CD4+ T cells from the blood. The multiple sclerosis controls were treatment-naive patients with relapsing-remitting disease that was stable or active. Through negative isolation, CD4+ and CD8+ T cells were obtained, while TEMRA cells were enriched using FACS.

The sample was CD8+ T cells from PBMCs. This receptor was identified in a human donor with multiple sclerosis. The chain combines TRBV2 with TRBJ2-7; 7 bases are shared with TRBD1. The CDR3, as DNA: TGTGCCAGCAGACCGACAGGGAACCCTTACGAGCAGTACTTC. This sequence encodes CASRPTGNPYEQYF.